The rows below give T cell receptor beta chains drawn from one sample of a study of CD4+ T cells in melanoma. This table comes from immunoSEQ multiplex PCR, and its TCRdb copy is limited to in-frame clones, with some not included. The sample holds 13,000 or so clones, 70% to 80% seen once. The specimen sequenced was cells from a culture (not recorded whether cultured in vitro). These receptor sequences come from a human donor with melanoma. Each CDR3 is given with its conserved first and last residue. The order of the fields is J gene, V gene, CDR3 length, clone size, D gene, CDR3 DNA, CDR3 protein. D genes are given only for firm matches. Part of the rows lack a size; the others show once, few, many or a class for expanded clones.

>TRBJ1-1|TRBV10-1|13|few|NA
TGCGCCAGCAGTGATCACGGGAACACTGAAGCTTTCTTT
CASSDHGNTEAFF
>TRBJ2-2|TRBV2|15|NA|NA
TGTGCCAGCAGAGAGGTGATGGTGCACACCGGGGAGCTGTTTTTT
CASREVMVHTGELFF
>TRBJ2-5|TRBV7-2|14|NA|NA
TGTGCCAGCCGAGCCCCGGGACTGGGAGAGACCCAGTACTTC
CASRAPGLGETQYF
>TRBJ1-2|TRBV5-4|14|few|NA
TGTGCCAGCAGCTTGGGCCGTGAGGACTATGGCTACACCTTC
CASSLGREDYGYTF
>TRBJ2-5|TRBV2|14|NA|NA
TGTGTTTCAAGGGAGCCTCGTCGAAGGGGGACCCAGTACTTC
CVSREPRRRGTQYF
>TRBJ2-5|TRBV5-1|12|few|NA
TGCGCCAGCAGCTTGGAGGGTCCGACCCAGTACTTC
CASSLEGPTQYF
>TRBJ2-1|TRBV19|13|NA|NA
TGTGCCAGTAGTTCGACGTTTGGGAATGAGCAGTTCTTC
CASSSTFGNEQFF
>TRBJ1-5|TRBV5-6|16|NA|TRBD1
TGTGCCAGCAGCTTGTTGGCAGGGGGCGCGGGTCAGCCCCAGCATTTT
CASSLLAGGAGQPQHF
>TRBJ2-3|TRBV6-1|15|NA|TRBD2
TGTGCCAGCAGTAAGCTAGCGGGGAGCACAGATACGCAGTATTTT
CASSKLAGSTDTQYF
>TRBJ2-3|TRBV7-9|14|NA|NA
TGTGCCAGCAGCTTAGGCTTACCCACAGATACGCAGTATTTT
CASSLGLPTDTQYF
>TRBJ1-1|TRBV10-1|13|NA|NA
TGCGCCAGCAGCGGACAGCAGAACACTGAAGCTTTCTTT
CASSGQQNTEAFF
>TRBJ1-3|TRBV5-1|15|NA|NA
TGCGCCAGCAGCTTGGCCGGGACTCGCGGAAACACCATATATTTT
CASSLAGTRGNTIYF
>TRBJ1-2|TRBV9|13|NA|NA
TGTGCCAGCAGCGTGGAAGGGTTTAGGGGCTACACCTTC
CASSVEGFRGYTF
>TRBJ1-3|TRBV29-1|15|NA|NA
TGCAGCGTTGGGGGACATTCGAGCTCTGGAAACACCATATATTTT
CSVGGHSSSGNTIYF
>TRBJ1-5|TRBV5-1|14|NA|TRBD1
TGCGCCAGCAGCCCCGGGACAGGGGAACAGCCCCAGCATTTT
CASSPGTGEQPQHF
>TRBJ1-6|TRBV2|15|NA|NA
TGTGCCAGCAAGGTTGAGAGCTCCTATAATTCACCCCTCCACTTT
CASKVESSYNSPLHF
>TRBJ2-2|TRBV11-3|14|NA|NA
TGTGCCAGCAGTTGGGGGTCGGGGACCGGGGAGCTGTTTTTT
CASSWGSGTGELFF